The rows below give T cell receptor beta chains drawn from one sample of a study of OX40 agonist ivuxolimab in advanced cancers. Sequencing used immunoSEQ multiplex PCR; TCRdb keeps in-frame clones, though not all of them. The sample includes about 110,000 clones, around 93% of them seen just once. The sequencing here drew on CD4+ or CD8+ T cells sorted from blood, taken in a trial of the OX40 agonist ivuxolimab. Receptor source: an adult with an advanced solid tumor such as melanoma, head and neck, liver or kidney cancer. CDR3s include the opening cysteine and the closing phenylalanine or tryptophan. The D gene is left open where the match is weak. A row's size may be missing; if present it is once, few, many or a size class.

len: 19
d_gene: TRBD1
v_gene: TRBV5-1
j_gene: TRBJ2-6
abundance: -
CDR3aa: CASSSSPGQGLSGANVLTF
CDR3nt: TGCGCCAGCAGCTCCTCTCCGGGACAGGGGCTTTCTGGGGCCAACGTCCTGACTTTC

len: 14
d_gene: -
v_gene: TRBV7-7
j_gene: TRBJ2-5
abundance: -
CDR3aa: CASSLDSTSETQYF
CDR3nt: TGTGCTAGCAGCTTAGACAGTACTTCGGAGACCCAGTACTTC

len: 14
d_gene: -
v_gene: TRBV6-1
j_gene: TRBJ1-1
abundance: -
CDR3aa: CASSLGVLSAEAFF
CDR3nt: TGTGCCAGCAGCCTCGGGGTGCTCTCAGCTGAAGCTTTCTTT

len: 18
d_gene: TRBD2
v_gene: TRBV18
j_gene: TRBJ2-3
abundance: -
CDR3aa: CASSRTPGLAGRVDTQYF
CDR3nt: TGTGCCAGCTCACGGACTCCGGGACTAGCGGGAAGGGTGGATACGCAGTATTTT

len: 13
d_gene: TRBD1
v_gene: TRBV5-1
j_gene: TRBJ2-7
abundance: -
CDR3aa: CATRGTGGSEQYF
CDR3nt: TGCGCCACCCGAGGGACAGGGGGCAGCGAGCAGTACTTC

len: 15
d_gene: -
v_gene: TRBV5-4
j_gene: TRBJ1-6
abundance: -
CDR3aa: CASSLAQVHNSPLHF
CDR3nt: TGTGCCAGCAGCTTGGCCCAGGTCCATAATTCACCCCTCCACTTT

len: 15
d_gene: TRBD1
v_gene: TRBV19
j_gene: TRBJ1-2
abundance: -
CDR3aa: CASSLPAGGNYGYTF
CDR3nt: TGTGCCAGTAGTCTCCCCGCAGGGGGGAACTATGGCTACACCTTC

len: 13
d_gene: -
v_gene: TRBV2
j_gene: TRBJ2-3
abundance: -
CDR3aa: CASSELTVGTQYF
CDR3nt: TGTGCCAGCAGTGAGTTGACCGTCGGTACGCAGTATTTT

len: 16
d_gene: TRBD1
v_gene: TRBV11-3
j_gene: TRBJ2-2
abundance: -
CDR3aa: CASSLRTGGFVGELFF
CDR3nt: TGTGCCAGCAGCCTAAGGACAGGGGGCTTTGTCGGGGAGCTGTTTTTT

len: 14
d_gene: -
v_gene: TRBV2
j_gene: TRBJ1-2
abundance: -
CDR3aa: CASMVEGGFYGYTF
CDR3nt: TGTGCCAGCATGGTAGAGGGGGGTTTTTATGGCTACACCTTC

len: 17
d_gene: TRBD2
v_gene: TRBV5-1
j_gene: TRBJ2-1
abundance: -
CDR3aa: CASSLATLAGGDAEQFF
CDR3nt: TGCGCCAGCAGCTTGGCCACCCTAGCGGGAGGCGATGCTGAGCAGTTCTTC

len: 17
d_gene: TRBD2
v_gene: TRBV7-9
j_gene: TRBJ2-7
abundance: -
CDR3aa: CASSSGLAGVPSYEQYF
CDR3nt: TGTGCCAGCAGCTCGGGACTAGCGGGAGTCCCCTCCTACGAGCAGTACTTC

len: 15
d_gene: -
v_gene: TRBV7-9
j_gene: TRBJ2-3
abundance: -
CDR3aa: CASSLGARAGDTQYF
CDR3nt: TGTGCCAGCAGCTTAGGGGCACGGGCGGGAGATACGCAGTATTTT

len: 14
d_gene: TRBD1
v_gene: TRBV6-5
j_gene: TRBJ2-7
abundance: -
CDR3aa: CASSRDRGRVEQYF
CDR3nt: TGTGCCAGCAGCCGTGACAGGGGTCGGGTCGAGCAGTACTTC

len: 15
d_gene: -
v_gene: TRBV30
j_gene: TRBJ1-6
abundance: -
CDR3aa: CAWRPWSLRNSPLHF
CDR3nt: TGTGCCTGGAGACCTTGGTCCCTGAGGAATTCACCCCTCCACTTT

len: 13
d_gene: -
v_gene: TRBV2
j_gene: TRBJ1-1
abundance: -
CDR3aa: CASSAGTNTEAFF
CDR3nt: TGTGCCAGCAGCGCTGGGACGAACACTGAAGCTTTCTTT

len: 15
d_gene: -
v_gene: TRBV5-4
j_gene: TRBJ1-5
abundance: -
CDR3aa: CASSLDGGGNQPQHF
CDR3nt: TGTGCCAGCAGCTTGGACGGGGGAGGCAATCAGCCCCAGCATTTT

len: 15
d_gene: -
v_gene: TRBV28
j_gene: TRBJ1-3
abundance: -
CDR3aa: CASSWTRASGNTIYF
CDR3nt: TGTGCCAGCAGTTGGACCCGGGCCTCTGGAAACACCATATATTTT

len: 13
d_gene: -
v_gene: TRBV6-1
j_gene: TRBJ1-1
abundance: -
CDR3aa: CASSETAQGEAFF
CDR3nt: TGTGCCAGCAGTGAAACCGCTCAGGGTGAAGCTTTCTTT

len: 13
d_gene: TRBD1
v_gene: TRBV30
j_gene: TRBJ1-1
abundance: -
CDR3aa: CAWTRQGPTEAFF
CDR3nt: TGTGCCTGGACTCGACAGGGGCCCACTGAAGCTTTCTTT

len: 13
d_gene: -
v_gene: TRBV30
j_gene: TRBJ1-4
abundance: -
CDR3aa: CAHQRRTNEKLFF
CDR3nt: TGTGCCCATCAGCGGCGAACTAATGAAAAACTGTTTTTT

len: 15
d_gene: TRBD2
v_gene: TRBV30
j_gene: TRBJ2-6
abundance: -
CDR3aa: CAWTRGGAGANVLTF
CDR3nt: TGTGCCTGGACGCGGGGGGGAGCTGGGGCCAACGTCCTGACTTTC

len: 14
d_gene: -
v_gene: TRBV21-1
j_gene: TRBJ2-7
abundance: once
CDR3aa: CASSKCGGWYEQYF
CDR3nt: TGTGCCAGCAGCAAATGTGGGGGCTGGTACGAGCAGTACTTC

len: 17
d_gene: TRBD1
v_gene: TRBV9
j_gene: TRBJ2-2
abundance: -
CDR3aa: CASSRQVGTGLLGELFF
CDR3nt: TGTGCCAGCAGCCGCCAGGTTGGGACAGGGCTACTTGGGGAGCTGTTTTTT

len: 12
d_gene: -
v_gene: TRBV5-1
j_gene: TRBJ1-2
abundance: once
CDR3aa: CASSLEGSGYTF
CDR3nt: TGCGCCAGCAGCTTGGAGGGGTCTGGCTACACCTTC

len: 12
d_gene: -
v_gene: TRBV5-8
j_gene: TRBJ2-2
abundance: -
CDR3aa: CASRITGWRLFF
CDR3nt: TGTGCCAGCAGAATTACGGGATGGCGGCTGTTTTTT

len: 12
d_gene: -
v_gene: TRBV11-3
j_gene: TRBJ2-3
abundance: -
CDR3aa: CASNSAGDTQYF
CDR3nt: TGTGCCAGCAATAGCGCGGGAGATACGCAGTATTTT

len: 17
d_gene: -
v_gene: TRBV5-8
j_gene: TRBJ1-5
abundance: -
CDR3aa: CASSLFGQGSSNQPQHF
CDR3nt: TGTGCCAGCAGCTTGTTCGGGCAGGGGAGTAGCAATCAGCCCCAGCATTTT

len: 14
d_gene: TRBD1
v_gene: TRBV2
j_gene: TRBJ1-5
abundance: -
CDR3aa: CASSGTEANQPQHF
CDR3nt: TGTGCCAGCAGCGGGACAGAAGCAAATCAGCCCCAGCATTTT

len: 15
d_gene: TRBD1
v_gene: TRBV11-2
j_gene: TRBJ2-1
abundance: -
CDR3aa: CASSSPGQGAHEQFF
CDR3nt: TGTGCCAGCAGCTCCCCAGGACAGGGGGCCCATGAGCAGTTCTTC

len: 18
d_gene: -
v_gene: TRBV23-1
j_gene: TRBJ1-4
abundance: -
CDR3aa: CASSQSPSGGPGNEKLFF
CDR3nt: TGCGCCAGCAGTCAATCCCCTAGTGGAGGGCCTGGTAATGAAAAACTGTTTTTT

len: 13
d_gene: -
v_gene: TRBV30
j_gene: TRBJ2-5
abundance: -
CDR3aa: CAWSAGLQETQYF
CDR3nt: TGTGCCTGGAGTGCCGGACTTCAAGAGACCCAGTACTTC

len: 14
d_gene: -
v_gene: TRBV6-1
j_gene: TRBJ2-1
abundance: once
CDR3aa: CASSEGGKPNEQFF
CDR3nt: TGTGCCAGCAGTGAGGGGGGTAAGCCCAATGAGCAGTTCTTC

len: 12
d_gene: -
v_gene: TRBV29-1
j_gene: TRBJ1-1
abundance: -
CDR3aa: CSASRGDTEAFF
CDR3nt: TGCAGCGCCTCACGGGGGGACACTGAAGCTTTCTTT

len: 17
d_gene: TRBD2
v_gene: TRBV7-3
j_gene: TRBJ2-1
abundance: -
CDR3aa: CASSSLGLADPNNEQFF
CDR3nt: TGTGCCAGCAGCTCCCTGGGACTAGCGGATCCTAACAATGAGCAGTTCTTC

len: 14
d_gene: TRBD1
v_gene: TRBV7-6
j_gene: TRBJ2-1
abundance: -
CDR3aa: CASSDRVAYNEQFF
CDR3nt: TGTGCCAGCAGCGACAGGGTAGCATACAATGAGCAGTTCTTC

len: 12
d_gene: -
v_gene: TRBV6-5
j_gene: TRBJ2-1
abundance: few
CDR3aa: CASGGADNEQFF
CDR3nt: TGTGCCAGCGGGGGGGCCGACAATGAGCAGTTCTTC

len: 13
d_gene: -
v_gene: TRBV14
j_gene: TRBJ2-2
abundance: -
CDR3aa: CASSQELIGELFF
CDR3nt: TGTGCCAGCAGCCAAGAGCTGATAGGGGAGCTGTTTTTT

len: 16
d_gene: -
v_gene: TRBV28
j_gene: TRBJ2-7
abundance: few
CDR3aa: CASSLGSGRSSYEQYF
CDR3nt: TGTGCCAGCAGTTTAGGTTCGGGACGGAGCTCCTACGAGCAGTACTTC

len: 16
d_gene: -
v_gene: TRBV11-2
j_gene: TRBJ1-6
abundance: -
CDR3aa: CASSLLMVTGNSPLHF
CDR3nt: TGTGCCAGCAGCTTACTGATGGTGACGGGTAATTCACCCCTCCACTTT

len: 18
d_gene: TRBD2
v_gene: TRBV15
j_gene: TRBJ2-1
abundance: -
CDR3aa: CATSRELGGSSVYNEQFF
CDR3nt: TGTGCCACCAGCAGAGAGTTAGGCGGGAGTTCAGTCTACAATGAGCAGTTCTTC

len: 15
d_gene: TRBD2
v_gene: TRBV5-1
j_gene: TRBJ2-3
abundance: -
CDR3aa: CASSLGGTSEDTQYF
CDR3nt: TGCGCCAGCAGCTTGGGGGGGACTAGCGAAGATACGCAGTATTTT

len: 16
d_gene: -
v_gene: TRBV7-6
j_gene: TRBJ1-3
abundance: -
CDR3aa: CASSLGTNTGGNTIYF
CDR3nt: TGTGCCAGCAGCTTAGGGACAAATACCGGAGGAAACACCATATATTTT

len: 15
d_gene: -
v_gene: TRBV6-1
j_gene: TRBJ1-4
abundance: -
CDR3aa: CASSQGGTTNEKLFF
CDR3nt: TGTGCCAGCAGTCAAGGAGGTACAACTAATGAAAAACTGTTTTTT

len: 15
d_gene: -
v_gene: TRBV5-8
j_gene: TRBJ2-1
abundance: -
CDR3aa: CASTPPGLRQWEQFF
CDR3nt: TGTGCCAGCACCCCTCCGGGACTCAGACAATGGGAGCAGTTCTTC

len: 15
d_gene: TRBD1
v_gene: TRBV2
j_gene: TRBJ1-2
abundance: -
CDR3aa: CASSRDRGANYGYTF
CDR3nt: TGTGCCAGCAGTCGGGACAGGGGAGCTAACTATGGCTACACCTTC

len: 12
d_gene: -
v_gene: TRBV29-1
j_gene: TRBJ2-5
abundance: -
CDR3aa: CSSLTSQETQYF
CDR3nt: TGCAGCAGCCTGACTAGCCAAGAGACCCAGTACTTC

len: 16
d_gene: TRBD2
v_gene: TRBV5-1
j_gene: TRBJ2-3
abundance: -
CDR3aa: CASSRSGTSVTDTQYF
CDR3nt: TGCGCCAGCAGCCGTTCCGGGACTAGCGTCACAGATACGCAGTATTTT

len: 15
d_gene: -
v_gene: TRBV6-5
j_gene: TRBJ2-4
abundance: -
CDR3aa: CASRRSELAKNIQYF
CDR3nt: TGTGCCAGCCGGCGGAGCGAATTAGCCAAAAACATTCAGTACTTC

len: 13
d_gene: TRBD2
v_gene: TRBV7-2
j_gene: TRBJ2-1
abundance: -
CDR3aa: CASRLAGYNEQFF
CDR3nt: TGTGCCAGCAGGCTAGCGGGCTACAATGAGCAGTTCTTC

len: 17
d_gene: TRBD1
v_gene: TRBV19
j_gene: TRBJ1-5
abundance: -
CDR3aa: CASSKSTGDYSNQPQHF
CDR3nt: TGTGCCAGTAGCAAGTCGACAGGGGACTATAGCAATCAGCCCCAGCATTTT

len: 15
d_gene: -
v_gene: TRBV19
j_gene: TRBJ1-2
abundance: -
CDR3aa: CASSPTLLPNYGYTF
CDR3nt: TGTGCCAGTAGTCCCACTCTTCTACCTAACTATGGCTACACCTTC

len: 14
d_gene: -
v_gene: TRBV9
j_gene: TRBJ2-6
abundance: -
CDR3aa: CASSVPGLANVLTF
CDR3nt: TGTGCCAGCAGCGTACCCGGTTTGGCCAACGTCCTGACTTTC

len: 16
d_gene: -
v_gene: TRBV5-4
j_gene: TRBJ2-6
abundance: -
CDR3aa: CASSLDVNSGANVLTF
CDR3nt: TGTGCCAGCAGCTTGGACGTTAACTCTGGGGCCAACGTCCTGACTTTC

len: 14
d_gene: -
v_gene: TRBV19
j_gene: TRBJ1-1
abundance: -
CDR3aa: CASTPSIMNTEAFF
CDR3nt: TGTGCCAGTACCCCCTCGATAATGAACACTGAAGCTTTCTTT